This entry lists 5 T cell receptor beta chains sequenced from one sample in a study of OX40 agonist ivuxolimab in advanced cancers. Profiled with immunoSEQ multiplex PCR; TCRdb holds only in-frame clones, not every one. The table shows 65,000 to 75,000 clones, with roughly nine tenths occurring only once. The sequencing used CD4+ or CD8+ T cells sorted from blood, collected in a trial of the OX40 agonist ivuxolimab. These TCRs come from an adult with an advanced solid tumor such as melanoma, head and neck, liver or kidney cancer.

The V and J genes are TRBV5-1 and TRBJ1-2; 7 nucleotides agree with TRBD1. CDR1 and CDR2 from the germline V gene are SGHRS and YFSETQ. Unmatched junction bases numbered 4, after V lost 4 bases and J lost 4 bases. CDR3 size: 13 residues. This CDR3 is CASSTDRAYGYTF. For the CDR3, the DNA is TGCGCCAGCAGCACAGACAGGGCCTATGGCTACACCTTC. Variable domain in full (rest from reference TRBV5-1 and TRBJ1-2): KAGVTQTPRYLIKTRGQQVTLSCSPISGHRSVSWYQQTPGQGLQFLFEYFSETQRNKGNFPGRFSGRQFSNSRSEMNVSTLELGDSALYLCASSTDRAYGYTFGSGTRLTVV.

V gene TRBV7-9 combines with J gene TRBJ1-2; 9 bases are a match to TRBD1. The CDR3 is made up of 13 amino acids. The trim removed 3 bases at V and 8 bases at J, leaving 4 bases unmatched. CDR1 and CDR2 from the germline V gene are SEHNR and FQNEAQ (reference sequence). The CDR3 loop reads CASSLGQGDGYTF. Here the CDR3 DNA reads TGTGCCAGCAGCTTGGGACAGGGTGACGGCTACACCTTC.

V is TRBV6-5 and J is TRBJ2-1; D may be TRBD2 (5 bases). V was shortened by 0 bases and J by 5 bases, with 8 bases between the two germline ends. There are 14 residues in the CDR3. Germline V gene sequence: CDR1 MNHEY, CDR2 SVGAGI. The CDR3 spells CASSYSETNNEQFF. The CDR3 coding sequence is TGTGCCAGCAGTTACTCGGAGACTAACAATGAGCAGTTCTTC.

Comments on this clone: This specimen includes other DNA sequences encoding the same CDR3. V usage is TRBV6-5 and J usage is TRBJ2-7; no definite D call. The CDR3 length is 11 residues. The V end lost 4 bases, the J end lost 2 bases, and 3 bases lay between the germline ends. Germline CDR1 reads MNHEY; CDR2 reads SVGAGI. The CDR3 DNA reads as TGTGCCAGCAGTTCGACCTACGAGCAGTACTTC. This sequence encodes CASSSTYEQYF.

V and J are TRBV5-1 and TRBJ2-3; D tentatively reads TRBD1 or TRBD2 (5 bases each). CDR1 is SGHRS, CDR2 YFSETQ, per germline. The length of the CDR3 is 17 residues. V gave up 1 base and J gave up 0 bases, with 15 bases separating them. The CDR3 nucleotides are TGCGCCAGCAGCTTGAGATGGGGGTTCCAGAGCACAGATACGCAGTATTTT. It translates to CASSLRWGFQSTDTQYF.